This entry lists 28 T cell receptor beta chains sequenced from one sample in a study of molecular identifiers for immune sequencing clone quantification. A single record per CDR3 protein comes from TCRdb applying MiXCR to the PCR reads. Seen here are nearly 650,000 distinct CDR3 sequences, about 25% observed once, and the top ten hold 0.78%. Sequenced sample: naive CD8+ T cells from blood, with Jurkat cell RNA spiked in. Sample subset: FACS-sorted CD8+CD4-CCR7+CD45RA+ naive T cells. The receptors originated from a human donor in good health. Some libraries in this study had Jurkat cell RNA spiked in.

Worth noting for this clonotype: A read error is possible here, since a much larger clone lies one base away. The conserved phenylalanine or tryptophan is not found at the CDR3 terminus, so this likely reflects a read error. The gene calls are TRBV12-3 or TRBV12-4 and TRBJ1-5; D is possibly TRBD1 (5 bases). Deletions cut 1 base from V and 2 bases from J, with 9 bases between. The CDR3 length is 15 residues. In nucleotides, the CDR3 is TGTGCCAGCAGTTTAGAGGGGTTGGGCAATCAGCCCCAGCATTCT. Its protein is CASSLEGLGNQPQHS.

This chain uses TRBV10-3 with TRBJ2-1; no firm D call. Germline assignment: CDR1 ENHRY and CDR2 SYGVKD. There are 12 residues in the CDR3. Trimming left V 0 bases short and J 9 bases short, with 6 bases between. CDR3 amino acids: CAISESKLEQFF. As DNA, the CDR3 is TGTGCCATCAGTGAGTCGAAGCTTGAGCAGTTCTTC.

This clonotype was counted many times. V is TRBV4-1 and J is TRBJ2-1; tentative D call: TRBD1 (6 bases). Germline lookup yields CDR1 MGHRA and CDR2 YSYEKL. The CDR3 is 14 amino acids. The germline V and J ends were trimmed by 0 bases and 7 bases, with 10 bases remaining between them. CDR3 nucleotide sequence: TGCGCCAGCAGCCAAGAATACAGGGTAAATGAGCAGTTCTTC. It is translated as CASSQEYRVNEQFF.

This clonotype was seen ten or more times. The rearrangement links TRBV29-1 to TRBJ2-5; TRBD1 matches 7 bases. The ends lost 2 bases at V and 4 bases at J; junction bases unmatched: 19. Germline loops: CDR1 SQVTM, CDR2 ANQGSEA. The CDR3 is 18 residues long. The CDR3 here is CSVEPHSVAGGLGETQYF. The CDR3 DNA follows: TGCAGCGTTGAACCCCATTCAGTGGCAGGGGGTTTAGGAGAGACCCAGTACTTC.

The rearrangement uses TRBV7-8 and TRBJ2-7; D remains unclear. V lost 2 bases and J 6 bases, leaving 5 bases between the germline ends. The CDR3 is 11 amino acids. In germline, CDR1 is SGHVS, CDR2 FQNEAQ. This CDR3 reads CASSLYGEQYF. CDR3 bases: TGTGCCAGCAGCTTATATGGCGAGCAGTACTTC.

A remark on this clonotype: A much larger clone differs from this one at a single base, so this may be a read error. V and J are TRBV18 and TRBJ1-4, with no clear D. Germline CDR1 is KGHSH and CDR2 is LQKENI. CDR3 size: 14 residues. CDR3 in DNA: TGTGCCAGCTCACCATCCACCAGAGCAGAAAAACCGTTTTTT. Translating gives CASSPSTRAEKPFF.

The V call is TRBV4-3, the J call TRBJ2-7; perhaps TRBD2 as D (6 bases). The CDR3 loop spans 16 amino acids. Germline V lookup: CDR1 LGHNA, CDR2 YSLEER. Trimming pared 0 bases from V and 2 bases from J, leaving 14 bases between. CDR3 in amino acids: CASSQDRGGLAYEQYF. CDR3 sequence (DNA): TGCGCCAGCAGCCAAGATCGCGGAGGGCTAGCCTACGAGCAGTACTTC.

This clonotype was counted ten times or more. The chain recombines TRBV6-1 with TRBJ1-5; TRBD1 might be the D (5 bases). The germline CDR1 and CDR2 sequences are MNHNS and SASEGT. V was cut by 4 bases and J by 0 bases, with 10 bases left in between. This CDR3 region has 15 residues. CDR3 sequence: CASSVDTRSNQPQHF. CDR3 sequence (DNA): TGTGCCAGCAGTGTGGACACCCGTAGCAATCAGCCCCAGCATTTT.

Many counts were recorded for this clonotype. The CDR3 DNA sequence: TGTGCCAGCAGTATGGGTCTAGGGTACGAGCAGTACTTC. Its translation: CASSMGLGYEQYF. The chain links TRBV27 to TRBJ2-7; D remains ambiguous. Germline values: CDR1 MNHEY, CDR2 SMNVEV (reference sequence). The CDR3 extends over 13 amino acids. V shed 5 bases and J shed 4 bases, with 12 bases lying between them.

This clonotype was seen just once. The rearrangement links TRBV20-1 to TRBJ2-7; 10 positions agree with TRBD2. Trimming removed 0 bases from V and 3 bases from J; junction bases left unmatched: 14. The V gene's germline CDR1 is DFQATT and CDR2 SNEGSKA (reference sequence). The CDR3 extends over 18 amino acids. The chain's CDR3 is CSAREEAGGASGNYEQYF. The CDR3 bases are TGCAGTGCTAGAGAGGAAGCGGGAGGGGCGTCAGGGAACTACGAGCAGTACTTC.

This rearrangement joins TRBV20-1 to TRBJ2-7, with D tentatively TRBD2 (6 bases). The CDR3 contains 14 residues. The germline CDR1 and CDR2 sequences are DFQATT and SNEGSKA (reference sequence). DNA of the CDR3: TGCACTCAATGGAGCGGAGGGGAGCCTAACGAGCAGTACTTC. This codes for CTQWSGGEPNEQYF.

This clonotype has ten or more counts. The V and J genes are TRBV12-3 or TRBV12-4 and TRBJ1-2; 8 bases map to TRBD1. This CDR3 has 14 residues. The V and J ends lost 5 bases and 7 bases, in that order; junction bases with no gene match: 9. The CDR3 loop is CASSQKDRGFGYTF. The CDR3 DNA reads as TGTGCCAGCAGTCAAAAAGACAGGGGTTTTGGCTACACCTTC.

Only a few counts were recorded for this clonotype. The CDR3 DNA reads as TGTGCCAGCAGCGAATTCCGGGACAGGGTCCTCCAAGAGACCCAGTACTTC. Amino acid sequence: CASSEFRDRVLQETQYF. V gene TRBV11-2 combines with J gene TRBJ2-5; TRBD1 agrees at 9 bases. The CDR3 is 17 residues long. Germline V CDR1 and CDR2: SGHAT, FQNNGV. J lost 1 base, V lost 5 bases, and 11 bases had no gene match.

The table lists this clonotype with many counts. The chain links TRBV9 to TRBJ1-1; D remains unclear. Trimming cost V 0 bases and J 0 bases, with 3 bases left between them. The CDR3 consists of 13 residues. Germline CDR1 and CDR2: SGDLS and YYNGEE. The CDR3 spells CASSVAVNTEAFF. In nucleotides, the CDR3 is TGTGCCAGCAGCGTAGCAGTGAACACTGAAGCTTTCTTT.

This clonotype has ten or more counts. This sequence joins TRBV4-1 and TRBJ1-1, with D unclear. The V gene lost 4 bases and the J gene lost 2 bases, with 20 bases spanning the gap. This CDR3 comprises 17 residues. Germline lookup yields CDR1 MGHRA and CDR2 YSYEKL. This chain's CDR3 is CASSPTIGGLDNTEAFF. The CDR3 DNA reads as TGCGCCAGCAGCCCGACCATTGGAGGCCTTGACAACACTGAAGCTTTCTTT.

The chain uses TRBV30 and TRBJ2-1; 9 positions agree with TRBD1. The CDR3 spans 13 residues. The V gene's germline CDR1 is GTSNPN and CDR2 SVGIG (reference sequence). The junction had 3 bases not matched to a gene; V was cut back by 0 bases and J by 9 bases. The CDR3 DNA sequence: TGTGCCTGGAGTGTGACAGGGGGTCGTGAGCAGTTCTTC. It translates to CAWSVTGGREQFF.

V is TRBV27 and J is TRBJ1-1, with D possibly matching TRBD1 (6 bases). V gave up 3 bases and J gave up 4 bases, with 15 bases separating them. This CDR3 has 15 residues. Germline lookup yields CDR1 MNHEY and CDR2 SMNVEV (reference sequence). The CDR3 here is CASSFSSGEGTEAFF. The CDR3 region has the DNA TGTGCCAGCAGTTTTTCTTCAGGGGAGGGCACTGAAGCTTTCTTT.

In the case of this clonotype: This may be a read error: a much more frequent sequence differs by one nucleotide. The chain links TRBV10-1 to TRBJ2-3; 7 nucleotides align to TRBD2. Germline assignment: CDR1 WNHNN and CDR2 SYGVQD (reference sequence). The length of the CDR3 is 16 residues. The CDR3: CASSESLAEIYDMQYF. DNA for the CDR3: TGCGCCAGCAGTGAGTCTCTAGCGGAGATTTATGATATGCAGTATTTT.

Many counts were recorded for this clonotype. J is TRBJ2-6 and V is TRBV19; perhaps TRBD1 as D (6 bases). V gave up 5 bases and J gave up 0 bases, with 17 bases separating them. This CDR3 spans 18 amino acids. Germline CDR1 reads LNHDA; CDR2 reads SQIVND (reference sequence). The CDR3 is CASSHRDTALSGANVLTF. DNA for the CDR3: TGTGCCAGTAGTCACCGGGACACAGCCCTCTCTGGGGCCAACGTCCTGACTTTC.

The chain recombines TRBV12-3 or TRBV12-4 with TRBJ1-1; tentatively, D is TRBD1 (6 bases). Trimming took off 2 bases at V and 4 bases at J, with 11 bases between the two ends. This CDR3 has 14 residues. The CDR3 here is CASSLNRVGTEAFF. In DNA form, the CDR3 reads TGTGCCAGCAGTTTAAACAGGGTGGGCACTGAAGCTTTCTTT.

Ten or more counts support this clonotype. CDR3 DNA: TGTGCCAGCAGCGTAGATCTCGCGTCAGGAAATTCACCCCTCCACTTT. Amino acid sequence: CASSVDLASGNSPLHF. The chain couples TRBV9 to TRBJ1-6; unclear D gene. Germline V lookup: CDR1 SGDLS, CDR2 YYNGEE. CDR3 length equals 16 residues. V lost 0 bases and J 7 bases, leaving 14 bases between the germline ends.

This clonotype came up many times. The CDR3 sequence is CASSQVIGAGTDTQYF. The CDR3 DNA sequence: TGCGCCAGCAGCCAAGTGATAGGGGCCGGCACAGATACGCAGTATTTT. The V call is TRBV4-3, the J call TRBJ2-3; maybe TRBD1 (5 bases). This CDR3 is 16 amino acids long. The germline V and J ends were trimmed by 1 base and 1 base, with 12 bases remaining between them. CDR1 and CDR2 from the germline V gene are LGHNA and YSLEER.

Note on this clonotype: A much larger clone sits a single nucleotide away, making a read error possible. The rearrangement joins TRBV12-3 or TRBV12-4 to TRBJ2-3, with unresolved D. This CDR3 has 15 amino acids. CDR3 sequence reads: CARSLVGIRADTQYF. CDR3 DNA: TGTGCCCGCAGTTTAGTGGGGATTAGGGCAGATACGCAGTATTTT.

This clonotype was recorded a few times. The rearrangement joins TRBV13 to TRBJ1-1; 7 positions agree with TRBD1. The CDR3 runs 14 residues. Germline lookup yields CDR1 PRHDT and CDR2 FYEKMQ (reference sequence). The V and J ends lost 4 bases and 4 bases, in that order; junction bases with no gene match: 6. The CDR3 here is CASSSTSGGTEAFF. CDR3 bases: TGTGCCAGCAGCTCGACATCAGGGGGCACTGAAGCTTTCTTT.

Concerning this clonotype itself: An end of the junction does not agree with germline; a read error may underlie this. The chain couples TRBV19 to TRBJ2-3; D is unresolved. The CDR3 is 12 residues long. The germline CDR1 and CDR2 sequences are LNHDA and SQIVND (reference sequence). In DNA form, the CDR3 reads TGTACCAGTATGGCGGTCGCAGATACGCAGTATTTT. Encoded protein: CTSMAVADTQYF.

This clonotype was detected only a few times. The chain joins TRBV19 to TRBJ2-7; D possibly corresponds to TRBD2 (5 bases). This CDR3 spans 13 amino acids. Germline CDR1 LNHDA, CDR2 SQIVND (reference sequence). The germline V and J ends were trimmed by 4 bases and 2 bases, with 9 bases remaining between them. CDR3 protein: CASSTGEAYEQYF. The CDR3 bases are TGTGCCAGTAGTACCGGGGAAGCCTACGAGCAGTACTTC.

This clonotype was detected ten times or more. The CDR3 sequence: CATLGPDTDTQYF. In nucleotides, the CDR3 is TGTGCCACCCTTGGGCCTGACACAGATACGCAGTATTTT. V gene TRBV2 combines with J gene TRBJ2-3, with D unresolved. Germline V gene data show CDR1 as SNHLY and CDR2 as FYNNEI. Deletions cut 10 bases from V and 2 bases from J, with 13 bases between. The CDR3 consists of 13 residues.

The chain joins TRBV19 to TRBJ1-5; D not resolved. V was trimmed by 5 bases and J by 8 bases, leaving 13 bases between them. This CDR3 spans 13 amino acids. CDR1 is LNHDA and CDR2 is SQIVND in the germline V gene (reference sequence). The CDR3 here is CASSWKAGEPQHF. Here the CDR3 DNA reads TGTGCCAGTAGTTGGAAGGCTGGGGAGCCCCAGCATTTT.